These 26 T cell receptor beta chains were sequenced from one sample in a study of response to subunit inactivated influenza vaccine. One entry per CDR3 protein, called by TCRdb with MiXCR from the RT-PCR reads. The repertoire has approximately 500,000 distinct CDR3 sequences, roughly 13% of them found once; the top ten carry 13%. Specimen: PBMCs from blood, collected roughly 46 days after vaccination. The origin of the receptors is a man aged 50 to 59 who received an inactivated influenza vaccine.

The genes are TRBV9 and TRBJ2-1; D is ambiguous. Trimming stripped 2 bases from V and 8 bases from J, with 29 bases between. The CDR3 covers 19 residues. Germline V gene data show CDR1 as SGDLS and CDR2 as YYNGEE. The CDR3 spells CASSVAPTSKLGGEDEQFF. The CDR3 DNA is TGTGCCAGCAGCGTTGCACCTACCAGTAAGTTAGGTGGCGAGGATGAGCAGTTCTTC.

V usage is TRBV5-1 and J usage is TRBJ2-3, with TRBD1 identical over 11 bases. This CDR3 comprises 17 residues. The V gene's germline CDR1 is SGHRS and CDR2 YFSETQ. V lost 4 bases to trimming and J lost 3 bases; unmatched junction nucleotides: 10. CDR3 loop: CASSRSGTGGITDTQYF. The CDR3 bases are TGCGCCAGCAGCCGATCCGGGACAGGGGGAATTACAGATACGCAGTATTTT.

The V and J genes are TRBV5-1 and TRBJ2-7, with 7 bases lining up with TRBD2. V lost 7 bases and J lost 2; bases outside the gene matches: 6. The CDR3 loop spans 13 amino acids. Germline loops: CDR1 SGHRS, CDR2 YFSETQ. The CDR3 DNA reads TGCGCCAGCGGACCGGGACTAACCTACGAGCAGTACTTC. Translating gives CASGPGLTYEQYF.

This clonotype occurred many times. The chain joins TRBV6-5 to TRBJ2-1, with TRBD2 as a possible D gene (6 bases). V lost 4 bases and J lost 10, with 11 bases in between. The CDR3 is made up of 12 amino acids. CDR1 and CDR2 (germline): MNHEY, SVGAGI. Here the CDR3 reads CASSSLAGEQFF. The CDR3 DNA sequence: TGTGCCAGCAGTTCCCTGGCGGGGGAGCAGTTCTTC.

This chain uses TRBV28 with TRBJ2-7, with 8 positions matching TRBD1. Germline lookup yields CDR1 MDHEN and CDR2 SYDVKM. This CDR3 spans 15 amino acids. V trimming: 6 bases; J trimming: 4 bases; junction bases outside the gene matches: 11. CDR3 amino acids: CASSRQSDRVYEQYF. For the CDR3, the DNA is TGTGCCAGCAGCCGTCAATCGGACAGGGTTTACGAGCAGTACTTC.

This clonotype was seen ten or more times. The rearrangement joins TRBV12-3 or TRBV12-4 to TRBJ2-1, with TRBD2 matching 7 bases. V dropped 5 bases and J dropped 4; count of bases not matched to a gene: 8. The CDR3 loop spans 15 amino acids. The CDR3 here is CASSHRLALYNEQFF. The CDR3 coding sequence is TGTGCCAGCAGTCATCGACTAGCATTGTACAATGAGCAGTTCTTC.

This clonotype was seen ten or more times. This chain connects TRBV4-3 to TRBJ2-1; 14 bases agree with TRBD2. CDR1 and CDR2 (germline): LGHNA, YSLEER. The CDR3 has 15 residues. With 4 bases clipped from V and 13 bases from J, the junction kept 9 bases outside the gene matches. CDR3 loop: CASSRDRLAGGLQFF. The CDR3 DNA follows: TGCGCCAGCAGCCGAGATCGACTAGCGGGGGGGCTTCAGTTCTTC.

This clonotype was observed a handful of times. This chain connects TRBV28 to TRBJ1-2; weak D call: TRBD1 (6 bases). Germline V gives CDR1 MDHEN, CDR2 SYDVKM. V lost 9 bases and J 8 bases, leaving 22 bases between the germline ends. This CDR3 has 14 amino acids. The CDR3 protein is CASSGTLPTMGYTF. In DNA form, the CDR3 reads TGTGCCAGTTCCGGGACACTACCTACTATGGGCTACACCTTC.

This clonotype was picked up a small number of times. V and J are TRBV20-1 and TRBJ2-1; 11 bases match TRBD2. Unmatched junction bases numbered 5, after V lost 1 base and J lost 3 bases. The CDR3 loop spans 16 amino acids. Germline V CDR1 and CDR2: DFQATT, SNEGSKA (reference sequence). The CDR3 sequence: CSARATSGADYNEQFF. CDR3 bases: TGCAGTGCTAGAGCGACTAGCGGGGCGGACTACAATGAGCAGTTCTTC.

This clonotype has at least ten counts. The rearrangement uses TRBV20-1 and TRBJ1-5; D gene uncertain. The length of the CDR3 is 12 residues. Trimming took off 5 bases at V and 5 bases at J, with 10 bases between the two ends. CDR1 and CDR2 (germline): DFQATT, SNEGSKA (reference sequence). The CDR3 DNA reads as TGCAGTGCTCAGAGCATAGATCAGCCCCAGCATTTT. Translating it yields CSAQSIDQPQHF.

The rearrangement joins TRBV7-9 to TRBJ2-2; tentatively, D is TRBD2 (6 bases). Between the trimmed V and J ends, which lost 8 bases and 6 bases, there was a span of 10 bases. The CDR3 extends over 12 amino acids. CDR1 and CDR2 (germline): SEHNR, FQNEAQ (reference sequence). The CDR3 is CASGGSAGELFF. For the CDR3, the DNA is TGTGCCAGCGGGGGGAGTGCCGGGGAGCTGTTTTTT.

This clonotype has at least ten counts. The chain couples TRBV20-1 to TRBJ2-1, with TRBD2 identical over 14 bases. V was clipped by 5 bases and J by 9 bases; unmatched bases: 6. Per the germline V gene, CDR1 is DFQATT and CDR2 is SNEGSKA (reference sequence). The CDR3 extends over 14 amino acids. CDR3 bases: TGCAGTGCTGGGACTAGCGGGAGAGTGGTTGAGCAGTTCTTC. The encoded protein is CSAGTSGRVVEQFF.

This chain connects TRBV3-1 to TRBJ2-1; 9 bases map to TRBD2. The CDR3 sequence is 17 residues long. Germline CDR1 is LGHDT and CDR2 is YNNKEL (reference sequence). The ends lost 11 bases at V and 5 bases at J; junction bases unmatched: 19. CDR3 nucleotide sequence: TGTGCCTTCTGTTCCCCCCTTTCGGCTAGCGGGAACAATGAGCAGTTCTTC. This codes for CAFCSPLSASGNNEQFF.

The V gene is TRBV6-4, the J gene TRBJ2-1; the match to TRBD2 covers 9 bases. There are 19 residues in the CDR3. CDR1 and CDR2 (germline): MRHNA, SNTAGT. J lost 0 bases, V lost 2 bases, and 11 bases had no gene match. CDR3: CASSDLESGGQSSYNEQFF. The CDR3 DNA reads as TGTGCCAGCAGTGACCTAGAGAGCGGGGGGCAAAGCTCCTACAATGAGCAGTTCTTC.

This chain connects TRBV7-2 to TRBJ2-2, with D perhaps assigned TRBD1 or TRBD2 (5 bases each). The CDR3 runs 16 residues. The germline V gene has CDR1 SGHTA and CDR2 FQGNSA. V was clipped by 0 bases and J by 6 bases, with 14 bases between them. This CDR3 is CASSLAMGRRAGELFF. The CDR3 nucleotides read TGTGCCAGCAGCTTAGCGATGGGACGTCGCGCCGGGGAGCTGTTTTTT.

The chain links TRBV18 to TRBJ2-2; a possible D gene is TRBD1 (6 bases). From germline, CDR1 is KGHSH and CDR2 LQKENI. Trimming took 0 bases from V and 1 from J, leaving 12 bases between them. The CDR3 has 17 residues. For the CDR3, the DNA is TGTGCCAGCTCACCACCGAGGAGGACAGAGAACACCGGGGAGCTGTTTTTT. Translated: CASSPPRRTENTGELFF. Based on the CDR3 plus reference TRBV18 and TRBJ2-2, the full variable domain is NAGVMQNPRHLVRRRGQEARLRCSPMKGHSHVYWYRQLPEEGLKFMVYLQKENIIDESGMPKERFSAEFPKEGPSILRIQQVVRGDSAAYFCASSPPRRTENTGELFFGEGSRLTVL.

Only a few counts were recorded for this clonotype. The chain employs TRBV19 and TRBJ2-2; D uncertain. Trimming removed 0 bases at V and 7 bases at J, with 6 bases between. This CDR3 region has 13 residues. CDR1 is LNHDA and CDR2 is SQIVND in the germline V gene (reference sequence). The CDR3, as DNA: TGTGCCAGTAGTATAGACTCGGTCGGGGAGCTGTTTTTT. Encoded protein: CASSIDSVGELFF.

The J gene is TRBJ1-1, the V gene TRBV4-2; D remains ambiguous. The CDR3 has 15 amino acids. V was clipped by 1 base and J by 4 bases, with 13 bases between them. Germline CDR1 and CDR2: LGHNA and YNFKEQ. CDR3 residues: CASSQAGSSGTEAFF. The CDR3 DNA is TGTGCCAGCAGCCAAGCTGGGTCCAGCGGCACTGAAGCTTTCTTT.

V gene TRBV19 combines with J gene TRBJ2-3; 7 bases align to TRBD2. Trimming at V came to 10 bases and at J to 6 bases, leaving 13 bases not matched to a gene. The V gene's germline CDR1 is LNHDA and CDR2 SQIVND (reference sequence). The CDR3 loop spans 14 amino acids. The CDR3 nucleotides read TGTGCCACCCATGGGGGAGGGCCATTTGATACGCAGTATTTT. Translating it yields CATHGGGPFDTQYF. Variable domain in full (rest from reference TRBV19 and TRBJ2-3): DGGITQSPKYLFRKEGQNVTLSCEQNLNHDAMYWYRQDPGQGLRLIYYSQIVNDFQKGDIAEGYSVSREKKESFPLTVTSAQKNPTAFYLCATHGGGPFDTQYFGPGTRLTVL.

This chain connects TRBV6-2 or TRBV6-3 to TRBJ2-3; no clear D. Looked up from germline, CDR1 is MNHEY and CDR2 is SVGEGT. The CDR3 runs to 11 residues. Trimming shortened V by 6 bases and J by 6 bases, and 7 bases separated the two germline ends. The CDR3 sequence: CASSEPDTQYF. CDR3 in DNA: TGTGCCAGCAGCGAGCCGGATACGCAGTATTTT.

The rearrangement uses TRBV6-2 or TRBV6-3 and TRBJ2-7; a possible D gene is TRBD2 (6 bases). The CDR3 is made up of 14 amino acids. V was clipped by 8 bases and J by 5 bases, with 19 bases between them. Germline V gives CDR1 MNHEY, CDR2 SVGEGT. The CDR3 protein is CASSFRRTGDEQYF. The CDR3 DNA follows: TGTGCCAGCTCATTTAGGAGGACGGGGGACGAGCAGTACTTC.

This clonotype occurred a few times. This CDR3 reads CASSPRQGRSTGELFF. CDR3 DNA: TGTGCCAGCAGCCCCCGACAGGGACGGAGCACCGGGGAGCTGTTTTTT. The gene calls are TRBV7-2 and TRBJ2-2; TRBD1 matches at 7 bases. CDR1 SGHTA and CDR2 FQGNSA come from the germline V gene. CDR3 length: 16 residues. Unmatched junction bases numbered 10, after V lost 5 bases and J lost 4 bases.

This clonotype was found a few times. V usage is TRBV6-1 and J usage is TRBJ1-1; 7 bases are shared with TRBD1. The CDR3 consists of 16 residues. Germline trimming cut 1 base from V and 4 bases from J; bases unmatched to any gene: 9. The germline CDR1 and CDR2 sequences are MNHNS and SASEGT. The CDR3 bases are TGTGCCAGCAGTGAAGGTATTAGGGCAGGGGGCACTGAAGCTTTCTTT. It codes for CASSEGIRAGGTEAFF.

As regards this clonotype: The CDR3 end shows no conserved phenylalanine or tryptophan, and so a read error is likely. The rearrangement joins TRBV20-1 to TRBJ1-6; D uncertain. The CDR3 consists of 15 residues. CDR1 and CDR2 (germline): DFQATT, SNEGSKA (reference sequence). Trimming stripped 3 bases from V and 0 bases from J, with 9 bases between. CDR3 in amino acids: CSASSLSSYNSPLHS. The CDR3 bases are TGCAGTGCTAGTAGTCTTAGCTCCTATAATTCACCCCTCCACTCT.

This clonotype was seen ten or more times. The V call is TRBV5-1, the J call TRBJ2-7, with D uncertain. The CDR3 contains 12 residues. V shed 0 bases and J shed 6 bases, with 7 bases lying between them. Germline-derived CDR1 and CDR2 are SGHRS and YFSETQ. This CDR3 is CASSLDLLEQYF. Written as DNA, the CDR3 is TGCGCCAGCAGCTTGGACCTCCTCGAGCAGTACTTC.

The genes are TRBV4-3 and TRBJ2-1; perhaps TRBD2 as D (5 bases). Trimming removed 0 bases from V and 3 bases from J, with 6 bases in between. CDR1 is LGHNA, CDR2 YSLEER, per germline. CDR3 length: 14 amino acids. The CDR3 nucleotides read TGCGCCAGCAGCCAAGATGAGGGCTACAATGAGCAGTTCTTC. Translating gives CASSQDEGYNEQFF.